This T cell receptor (beta chain) was observed in a study of identical twins. Donors were all healthy Caucasians. TCRdb recomputed calls from the 5' RACE reads with MiXCR, one row per CDR3 protein. The sample includes roughly 480,000 distinct CDR3 sequences, roughly 24% seen only once; the top ten take 2.9%. V was trimmed by 10 bases and J by 0 bases, leaving 9 bases between them. This CDR3 has 13 residues. From germline, CDR1 is ENHRY and CDR2 SYGVKD. The sample also formed part of further work on T cells expressing NK-cell markers. This second report adds: Expanded NKG2C+ T cell clones were not confirmed as HCMV-specific.

This chain uses TRBV10-3 with TRBJ1-4; perhaps TRBD1 as D (5 bases). The TCR originated in a woman aged 18-35 years in good health. Sample: CD4+ T cells sorted from blood. CDR3 sequence: CATAGTTNEKLFF. The DNA of the CDR3 is TGTGCCACTGCAGGGACAACTAATGAAAAACTGTTTTTT.